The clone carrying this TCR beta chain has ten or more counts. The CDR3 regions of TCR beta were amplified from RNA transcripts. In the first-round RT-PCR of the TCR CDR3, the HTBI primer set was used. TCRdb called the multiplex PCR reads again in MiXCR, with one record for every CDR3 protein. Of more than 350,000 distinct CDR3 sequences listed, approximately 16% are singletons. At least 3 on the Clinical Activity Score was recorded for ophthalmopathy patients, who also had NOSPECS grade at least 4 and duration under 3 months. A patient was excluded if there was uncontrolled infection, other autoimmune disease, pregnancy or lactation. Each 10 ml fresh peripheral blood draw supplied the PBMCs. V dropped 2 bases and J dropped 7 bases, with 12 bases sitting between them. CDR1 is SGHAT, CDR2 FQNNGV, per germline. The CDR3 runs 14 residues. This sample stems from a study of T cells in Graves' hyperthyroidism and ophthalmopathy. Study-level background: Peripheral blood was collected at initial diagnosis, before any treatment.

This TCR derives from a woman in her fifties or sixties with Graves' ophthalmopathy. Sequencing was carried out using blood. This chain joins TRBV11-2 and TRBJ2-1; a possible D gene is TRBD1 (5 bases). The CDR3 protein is CASSLFRVGNEQFF. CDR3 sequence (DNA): TGTGCCAGCAGCTTATTCAGGGTTGGGAATGAGCAGTTCTTC.